This T cell receptor (beta chain) was obtained from a study of OX40 agonist ivuxolimab in advanced cancers. Patients were ineligible given autoimmune disease history or systemic immunosuppression. Trimming shortened V by 4 bases and J by 3 bases, and 1 base separated the two germline ends. The CDR3 length is 11 residues. Germline V gene sequence: CDR1 MNHGY, CDR2 SVAAGI. The assay was immunoSEQ multiplex PCR, and TCRdb's table has in-frame clones only and misses some. Of fewer than 140,000 clones detected, 90% appear once; the ten largest clones hold approximately 0.52%. Sequenced here: CD4+ or CD8+ T cells sorted from blood, sampled in a trial of the OX40 agonist ivuxolimab. The TCR sequence derives from an adult with an advanced solid tumor such as melanoma, head and neck, liver or kidney cancer. This rearrangement joins TRBV6-9 to TRBJ1-5; unclear D gene. CDR3 DNA sequence: TGTGCCAGCAGTTCCAATCAGCCCCAGCATTTT. Protein: CASSSNQPQHF.